This entry features one TCR beta chain sequence. Its specific antigen is unknown. No clone much larger than this one lies a single base away; base qualities are absent. The germline V gene encodes CDR1 SGHRS and CDR2 YFSETQ. The CDR3 contains 17 residues, cysteine and phenylalanine counted. CDR3 DNA is the only sequence kept; it has 51 bases, read in frame from the first base. V is cut by 5 bases and J by 3 bases, and the space between the germline ends is 20 bases. The method was PCR. TCR sequencing of DNA from cultured CD4+ T cells used the Oncomine TCR Beta short-read assay at the Johns Hopkins FTIC core. The QIAamp micro DNA kit was used to extract genomic DNA from the cultured CD4+ T cells. Oncomine TCR Beta libraries from cultured CD4+ T cells were pooled using unique dual indexes and sequenced on an Illumina iSeq 100. Per the authors' processing: Non-productive sequences were filtered out, and CDR3s that did not start with C, did not end with F or W, or were shorter than 7 amino acids were discarded. Antigen-specific clonotypes were identified with the MANAFEST web application by comparing peptide-stimulated wells with reference and other culture wells. An FDR below 0.05, an odds ratio above 5, and a productive frequency above 0.1% in at least two of three replicate wells were required for clones to be considered positive. A clonotype counted as cross-reactive if it showed significant expansion both in the SARS-CoV-2 spike wells and in at least one common cold coronavirus spike condition. Similarity between CDR3 sequences was evaluated in R version 3.6.1 using Levenshtein distances (stringdist) and unrooted phylogenetic trees (ape). Using fastp at Q25 and MiXCR, TCRdb reprocessed the public reads and kept productive beta chains. All rows with the same CDR3 protein become a single entry with the most common DNA and genes. The V and J calls and clone size are TCRdb's, not the authors'. A total of some 10,000 distinct CDR3 sequences appear in this sample, about 39% of them only once. The ten biggest clones cover roughly 15% of the sample.

What the treatment or condition label conveys for this sample: approximately 10-day PBMC culture with coronavirus spike peptide pools or control peptides (ViraFEST assay). CD4+ T cells from unexposed donors were collected before the COVID-19 pandemic (2011-2018). The study used the ViraFEST assay, which expanded antigen-specific T cells with peptide pools and then identified expanded clonotypes by TCR sequencing. PBMCs were cultured at a few million per well in IMDM supplemented with about 5.5% human AB serum and 8 to 10 IU/ml IL-2, with approximately 9.5 ug/ml peptide pools added. Half of the culture medium was replaced with fresh IL-2-containing medium on days 3 and 7. After approximately 10 days of culture, CD4+ T cells were isolated by negative selection using the EasySep CD4+ T cell isolation kit. Unexposed donor CD4+ T cells were tested for reactivity to SARS-CoV-2 S and N and four common cold coronavirus spike pools, as cell number allowed. Ficoll-Paque Plus gradient centrifugation was used to isolate PBMCs from whole blood, and the isolated PBMCs were then either used fresh or cryopreserved at -140C. Culture conditions were generally each tested in triplicate wells. Leukapheresis product for the unexposed donors was purchased commercially.

This record belongs to a study of vaccination and CD4 T cells after COVID-19 (dated by TCRdb to 2021 to 2024). With respect to the entire study: The convalescent cohort included six males and four females, with two Hispanic individuals, seven Caucasians, two Asians and one multiracial person. Participants got two doses of the Pfizer-BioNTech BNT162b2 vaccine (n=8) or two doses of the Moderna mRNA-1273 vaccine (n=2). Post-vaccine blood samples were collected a median of approximately 77 days after the second vaccine dose, ranging from about 13 to 241 days. Control cultures used a CEFX viral epitope pool as positive control, an HIV-1 Nef peptide pool as negative control, or no peptide. In around nine COVID-19 convalescent patients and a handful of infection-naive healthy vaccine recipients, the spike-specific CD4+ TCR repertoire before mRNA vaccination was compared with the repertoire after mRNA vaccination. An earlier paper using these donors assessed, at the TCR clonotype level, memory CD4+ T cell crossreactivity between SARS-CoV-2 and common cold coronavirus spike proteins. Post-COVID blood samples from convalescent patients were collected a median of about 110 days after diagnosis, with a range of about 35 to 180 days. Overlapping spike peptide pools from SARS-CoV-2 and from the common cold coronaviruses HCoV-NL63, HCoV-OC43 and HCoV-229E were used as culture stimuli.

The research as a whole found: Of the vaccine-specific clones found in convalescent patients, nearly all (304 of 307) were mono-reactive for SARS-CoV-2 spike instead of being cross-reactive with common cold coronaviruses. The number of convalescent patients in the study was relatively small, and the study did not examine early timepoints following natural infection. Although the median number of SARS-CoV-2-reactive clonotypes went up from roughly 23 after infection to around 39 after vaccination, the increase was not significant. In convalescent patients, a median approximately 83% of post-vaccine SARS-CoV-2-reactive clones were detected only after vaccination, suggesting vaccine-specific priming.

The chain employs TRBV5-1 and TRBJ2-2; the D segment could be TRBD1, given 6 matching bases. The sequence was collected from a human donor in good health. Sequenced sample: CD4+ T cells from blood, cultured in vitro. The CDR3 corresponds to CASRRNPGTSDTGELFF. The DNA sequence is TGCGCCAGCAGGCGGAACCCCGGGACATCGGACACCGGGGAGCTGTTTTTT.